These T cell receptor beta chains were read from a single sample in a study of healthy donors' naive CD4 and CD8 T cells. A single record per CDR3 protein comes from TCRdb applying MiXCR to the reads. The sample contains about 180,000 distinct CDR3 sequences, 65% to 80% of which appear only once. Sequenced: naive CD4+ and CD8+ T cells sorted from blood, pooled from several donors. Source of these receptors: a pool of human donors in good health; the sample pools cells from several healthy donors. CDR3s include the opening cysteine and the closing phenylalanine or tryptophan. The order of the fields is CDR3 protein, CDR3 DNA, J gene, V gene, clone size, D gene. The D gene is left open where the match is weak. Clone sizes are given selectively: once, few, many, or a class where the clone is expanded.

CASSTRQGGDIEQFF,TGTGCCAGCAGCACAAGACAGGGAGGGGATATTGAGCAGTTCTTC,TRBJ2-1,TRBV11-2,.,.
CASSIQPQVPYSNQPQHF,TGTGCCAGTAGTATTCAGCCCCAGGTACCATATAGCAATCAGCCCCAGCATTTT,TRBJ1-5,TRBV19,.,.
CASSQQVPSPSYNEQFF,TGTGCCAGCAGCCAACAGGTCCCCTCTCCATCCTACAATGAGCAGTTCTTC,TRBJ2-1,TRBV14,once,.
CSVEGQRSGEQYF,TGCAGCGTTGAAGGCCAGAGGTCGGGAGAGCAGTACTTC,TRBJ2-7,TRBV29-1,.,.
CASFWGQEQYF,TGTGCCAGCTTCTGGGGCCAGGAGCAGTACTTC,TRBJ2-7,TRBV27,few,.
CASSLGPAGGPNTEAFF,TGTGCCAGCAGCTTAGGCCCGGCAGGGGGACCGAACACTGAAGCTTTCTTT,TRBJ1-1,TRBV13,.,TRBD1
CSVDSGTYNEQFF,TGCAGCGTTGATAGCGGGACCTACAATGAGCAGTTCTTC,TRBJ2-1,TRBV29-1,.,TRBD2
CSARELAGGYNEQFF,TGCAGTGCTAGGGAACTAGCGGGAGGTTACAATGAGCAGTTCTTC,TRBJ2-1,TRBV20-1,.,TRBD2
CASSLPLAGPRRETQYF,TGTGCCAGCAGTTTACCCCTAGCGGGACCCAGGAGAGAGACCCAGTACTTC,TRBJ2-5,TRBV6-2/TRBV6-3,.,TRBD2
CASSTRVHYEQYF,TGTGCCAGCAGTACCAGGGTCCACTACGAGCAGTACTTC,TRBJ2-7,TRBV27,.,.
CASSHTSGSWTGELFF,TGTGCCAGCAGCCACACTAGCGGGAGTTGGACCGGGGAGCTGTTTTTT,TRBJ2-2,TRBV11-2,.,TRBD2
CSVEEGTGQYF,TGCAGCGTTGAAGAGGGAACAGGGCAGTACTTC,TRBJ2-7,TRBV29-1,once,.
CATSSGDSYYGYTF,TGTGCCACCAGCAGTGGGGACAGCTACTATGGCTACACCTTC,TRBJ1-2,TRBV15,.,TRBD1
CSAPDREGYGYTF,TGCAGTGCTCCAGACAGGGAGGGCTATGGCTACACCTTC,TRBJ1-2,TRBV20-1,.,TRBD1